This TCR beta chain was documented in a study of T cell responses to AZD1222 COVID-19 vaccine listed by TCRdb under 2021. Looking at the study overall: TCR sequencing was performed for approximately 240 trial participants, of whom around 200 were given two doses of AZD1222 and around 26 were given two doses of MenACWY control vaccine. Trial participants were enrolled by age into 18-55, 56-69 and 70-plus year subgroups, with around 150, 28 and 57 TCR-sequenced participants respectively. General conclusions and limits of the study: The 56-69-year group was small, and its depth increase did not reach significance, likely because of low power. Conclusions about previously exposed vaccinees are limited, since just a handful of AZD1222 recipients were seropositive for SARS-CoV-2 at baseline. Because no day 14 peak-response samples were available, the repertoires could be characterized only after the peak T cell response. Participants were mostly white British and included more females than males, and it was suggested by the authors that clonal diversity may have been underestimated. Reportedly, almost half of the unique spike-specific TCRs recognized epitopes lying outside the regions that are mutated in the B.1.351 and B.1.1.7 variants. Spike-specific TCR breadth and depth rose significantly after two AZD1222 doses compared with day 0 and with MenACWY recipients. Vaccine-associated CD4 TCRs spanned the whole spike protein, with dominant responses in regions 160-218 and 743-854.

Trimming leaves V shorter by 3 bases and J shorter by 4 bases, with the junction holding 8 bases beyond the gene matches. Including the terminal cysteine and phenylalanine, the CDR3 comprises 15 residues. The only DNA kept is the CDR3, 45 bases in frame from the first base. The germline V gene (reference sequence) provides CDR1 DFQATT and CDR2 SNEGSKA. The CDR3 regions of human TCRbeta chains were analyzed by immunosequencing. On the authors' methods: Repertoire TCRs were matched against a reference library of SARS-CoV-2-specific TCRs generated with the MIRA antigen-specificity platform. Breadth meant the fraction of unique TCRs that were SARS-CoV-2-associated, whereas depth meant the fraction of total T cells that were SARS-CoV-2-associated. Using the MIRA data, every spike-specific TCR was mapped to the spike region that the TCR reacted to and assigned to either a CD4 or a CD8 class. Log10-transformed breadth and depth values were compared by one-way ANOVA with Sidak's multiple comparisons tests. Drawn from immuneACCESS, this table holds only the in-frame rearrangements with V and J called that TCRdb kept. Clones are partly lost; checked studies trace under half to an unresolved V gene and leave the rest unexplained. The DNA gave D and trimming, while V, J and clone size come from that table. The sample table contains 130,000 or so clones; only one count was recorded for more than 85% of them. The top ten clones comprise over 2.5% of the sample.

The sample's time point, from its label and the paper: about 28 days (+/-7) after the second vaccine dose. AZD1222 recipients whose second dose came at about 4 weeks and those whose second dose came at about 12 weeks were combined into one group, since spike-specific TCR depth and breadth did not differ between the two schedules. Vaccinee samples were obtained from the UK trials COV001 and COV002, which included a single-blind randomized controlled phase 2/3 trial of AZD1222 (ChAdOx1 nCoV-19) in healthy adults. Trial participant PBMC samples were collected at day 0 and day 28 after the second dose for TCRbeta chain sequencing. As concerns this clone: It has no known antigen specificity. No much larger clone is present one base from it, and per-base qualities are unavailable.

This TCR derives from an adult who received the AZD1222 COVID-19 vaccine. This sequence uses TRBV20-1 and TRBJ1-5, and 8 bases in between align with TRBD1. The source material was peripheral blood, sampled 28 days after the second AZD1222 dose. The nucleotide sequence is TGCAGTGCTAGTACAGGGGGAAGCTCTAATCAGCCCCAGCATTTT. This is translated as CSASTGGSSNQPQHF.